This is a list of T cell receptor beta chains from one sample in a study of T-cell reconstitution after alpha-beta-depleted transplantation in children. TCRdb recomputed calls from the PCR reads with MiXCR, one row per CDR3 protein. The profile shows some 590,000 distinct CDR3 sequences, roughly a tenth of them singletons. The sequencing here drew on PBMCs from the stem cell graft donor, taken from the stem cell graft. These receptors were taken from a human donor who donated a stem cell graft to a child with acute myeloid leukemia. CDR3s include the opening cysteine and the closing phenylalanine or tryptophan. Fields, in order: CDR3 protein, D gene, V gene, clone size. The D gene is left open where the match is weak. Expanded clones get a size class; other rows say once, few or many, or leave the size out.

CDR3: CASSPDYTQYF; D: NA; V: TRBV18; size: many
CDR3: CSASMERQGPDTQYF; D: TRBD1; V: TRBV20-1; size: many
CDR3: CASSRLSGTKSIDTQYF; D: NA; V: TRBV7-3; size: few
CDR3: CASSPGRKRSLQETQYF; D: NA; V: TRBV7-2; size: NA
CDR3: CASSFRGAYTDTQYF; D: NA; V: TRBV5-6; size: NA
CDR3: CASSFLQGRQPQHF; D: NA; V: TRBV27; size: many
CDR3: CASSPEGLSGLQETQYF; D: NA; V: TRBV7-9; size: NA
CDR3: CASRDCRRDRGCTDTQYF; D: TRBD1; V: TRBV6-1; size: NA
CDR3: CSARDRRGNTYEQYF; D: NA; V: TRBV20-1; size: few
CDR3: CSARHSGRNSGNTIYF; D: NA; V: TRBV20-1; size: NA
CDR3: CASSYGTRTAAIADTQYF; D: NA; V: TRBV6-2/TRBV6-3; size: many
CDR3: CAISESTGPGGGNTIYF; D: NA; V: TRBV10-3; size: NA
CDR3: CATRGLNTEAFF; D: NA; V: TRBV7-9; size: few
CDR3: CSAVLLAGSYEQYF; D: TRBD2; V: TRBV20-1; size: NA
CDR3: CASSPPGSGGRYEQFF; D: NA; V: TRBV18; size: few
CDR3: CASSQEARRTGELFF; D: NA; V: TRBV3-1; size: NA
CDR3: CSARVRGRWVNTEAFF; D: NA; V: TRBV20-1; size: NA
CDR3: CATSVRDGRVETQYF; D: NA; V: TRBV24-1; size: many
CDR3: CASSYLDNTGELFF; D: NA; V: TRBV6-5; size: few
CDR3: CASSLPPGQGPGELFF; D: TRBD1; V: TRBV7-6; size: many
CDR3: CATDPGGSTDTQYF; D: TRBD2; V: TRBV10-3; size: NA
CDR3: CASSQGQGWGYTF; D: TRBD1; V: TRBV4-3; size: few
CDR3: CSVEKEGGKTQYF; D: NA; V: TRBV29-1; size: many
CDR3: CASSQEDRKTDTQYF; D: NA; V: TRBV4-3; size: many
CDR3: CSVGVEGYTF; D: NA; V: TRBV29-1; size: NA
CDR3: CSASTGTGGPQGNQPQHF; D: TRBD1; V: TRBV20-1; size: few
CDR3: CASSQDPIAGGSDTQYF; D: TRBD2; V: TRBV4-3; size: few
CDR3: CASSKKGLLEGVLSYEQYF; D: NA; V: TRBV21-1; size: few
CDR3: CASSHRAPGQGLNYGYTF; D: NA; V: TRBV4-3; size: NA
CDR3: CATSRDQGDGYTF; D: NA; V: TRBV15; size: few
CDR3: CSASPGTQDNEQFF; D: NA; V: TRBV20-1; size: NA
CDR3: CAWSRSGLRTDTQYF; D: NA; V: TRBV30; size: many
CDR3: CASSYTSGRPRTDTQYF; D: TRBD2; V: TRBV6-2/TRBV6-3; size: few
CDR3: CSANGYRGQEGQPQHF; D: TRBD1; V: TRBV20-1; size: few
CDR3: CASSVAALDYEQYF; D: NA; V: TRBV9; size: many
CDR3: CASSSRDLKDTQYF; D: NA; V: TRBV12-3/TRBV12-4; size: NA
CDR3: CASSPGQGITGTQYF; D: TRBD1; V: TRBV2; size: NA
CDR3: CASSLEQTDTQYF; D: NA; V: TRBV7-2; size: many
CDR3: CSVTFLAGGADTQYF; D: TRBD2; V: TRBV29-1; size: few
CDR3: CSVAGPSGDTGELFF; D: TRBD2; V: TRBV29-1; size: many
CDR3: CASSQVGGGGQFF; D: NA; V: TRBV14; size: NA
CDR3: CASSFSLNTGELFF; D: NA; V: TRBV9; size: many
CDR3: CASSLVGRGREQETQYF; D: NA; V: TRBV7-9; size: few
CDR3: CSASWRAGRSDTQYF; D: NA; V: TRBV20-1; size: NA
CDR3: CASRRPGTKYHNEQFF; D: NA; V: TRBV6-2/TRBV6-3; size: NA
CDR3: CASSQDWGQELFF; D: TRBD1; V: TRBV4-2; size: NA
CDR3: CASSYGWGKNTEAFF; D: NA; V: TRBV6-2/TRBV6-3; size: few
CDR3: CASSQHPPKGTQYF; D: NA; V: TRBV14; size: NA
CDR3: CATSREAGGPTDTQYF; D: TRBD2; V: TRBV15; size: few
CDR3: CSAGPLAGVLETQYF; D: TRBD2; V: TRBV29-1; size: few
CDR3: CASSYRARETQYF; D: NA; V: TRBV6-6; size: NA
CDR3: CSVEGANPGEQYF; D: NA; V: TRBV29-1; size: few
CDR3: CASSLMTGLAGGPTYNEQFF; D: TRBD2; V: TRBV7-3; size: NA
CDR3: CASSQAGGSTEAFF; D: TRBD1; V: TRBV3-1; size: few
CDR3: CASSPGERSEQFF; D: NA; V: TRBV12-3/TRBV12-4; size: NA
CDR3: CSASFLAGSPDTQYF; D: TRBD2; V: TRBV20-1; size: many
CDR3: CASSLPGRPQHF; D: NA; V: TRBV7-8; size: many
CDR3: CASSPTTSGENEQFF; D: TRBD2; V: TRBV18; size: NA
CDR3: CASIAGDGGEGYTF; D: NA; V: TRBV28; size: NA